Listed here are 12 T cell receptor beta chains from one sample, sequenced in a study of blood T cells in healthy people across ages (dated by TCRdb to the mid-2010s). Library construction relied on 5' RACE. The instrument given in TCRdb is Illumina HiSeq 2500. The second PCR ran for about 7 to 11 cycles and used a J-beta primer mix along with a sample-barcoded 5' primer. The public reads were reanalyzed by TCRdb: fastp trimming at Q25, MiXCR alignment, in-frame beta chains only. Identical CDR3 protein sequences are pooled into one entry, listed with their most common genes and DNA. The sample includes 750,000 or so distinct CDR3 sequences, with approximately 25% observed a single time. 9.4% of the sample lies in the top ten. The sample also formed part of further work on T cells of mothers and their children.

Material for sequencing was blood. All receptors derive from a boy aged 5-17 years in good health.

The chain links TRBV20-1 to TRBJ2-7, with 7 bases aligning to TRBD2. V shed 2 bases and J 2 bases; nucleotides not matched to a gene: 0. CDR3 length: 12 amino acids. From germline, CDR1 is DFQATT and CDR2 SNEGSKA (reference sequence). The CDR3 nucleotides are TGCAGTGCTAGACTAGCGGCCTACGAGCAGTACTTC. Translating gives CSARLAAYEQYF.

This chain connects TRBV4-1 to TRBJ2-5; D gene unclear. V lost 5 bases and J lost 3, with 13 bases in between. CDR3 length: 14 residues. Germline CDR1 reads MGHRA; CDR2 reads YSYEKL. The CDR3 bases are TGCGCCAGCAGCGACGGGCAGGAGAAAGAGACCCAGTACTTC. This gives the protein CASSDGQEKETQYF.

The CDR3 is CASSSGTSGSPYEQYF. In DNA form, the CDR3 reads TGTGCCAGCAGCTCGGGGACTAGCGGGAGTCCATACGAGCAGTACTTC. The rearrangement uses TRBV7-9 and TRBJ2-7, with 14 bases identical to TRBD2. The germline CDR1 and CDR2 sequences are SEHNR and FQNEAQ (reference sequence). CDR3 length: 16 residues. J gave up 4 bases and V 4 bases, and 6 bases lay outside the gene matches.

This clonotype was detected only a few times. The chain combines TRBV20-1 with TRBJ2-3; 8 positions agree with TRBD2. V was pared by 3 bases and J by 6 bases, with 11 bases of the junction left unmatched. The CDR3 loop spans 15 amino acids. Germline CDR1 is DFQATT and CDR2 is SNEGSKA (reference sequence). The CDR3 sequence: CSASPAGAVIDTQYF. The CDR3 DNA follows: TGCAGTGCTAGCCCAGCGGGGGCCGTGATTGATACGCAGTATTTT.

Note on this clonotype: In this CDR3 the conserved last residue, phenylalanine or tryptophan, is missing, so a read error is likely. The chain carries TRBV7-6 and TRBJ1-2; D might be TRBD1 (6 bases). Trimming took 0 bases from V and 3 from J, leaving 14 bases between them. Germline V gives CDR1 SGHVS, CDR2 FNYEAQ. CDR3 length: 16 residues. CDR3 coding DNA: TGTGCCAGCAGCTTAGCCCAGGGGCTACCGGACTATGGCTACACCCTC. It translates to CASSLAQGLPDYGYTL.

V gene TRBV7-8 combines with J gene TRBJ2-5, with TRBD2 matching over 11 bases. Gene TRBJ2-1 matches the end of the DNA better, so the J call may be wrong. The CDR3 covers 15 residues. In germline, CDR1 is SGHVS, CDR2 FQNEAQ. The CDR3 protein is CASSSNLAGGYEQFF. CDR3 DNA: TGTGCCAGCAGCTCTAATCTAGCGGGGGGTTATGAGCAGTTCTTC.

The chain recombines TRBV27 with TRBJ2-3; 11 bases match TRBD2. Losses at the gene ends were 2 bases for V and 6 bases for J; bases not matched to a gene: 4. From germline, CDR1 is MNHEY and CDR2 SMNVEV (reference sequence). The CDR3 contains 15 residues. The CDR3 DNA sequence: TGTGCCAGCAGTTTAATAACTAGCGGGAGCGATACGCAGTATTTT. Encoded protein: CASSLITSGSDTQYF.

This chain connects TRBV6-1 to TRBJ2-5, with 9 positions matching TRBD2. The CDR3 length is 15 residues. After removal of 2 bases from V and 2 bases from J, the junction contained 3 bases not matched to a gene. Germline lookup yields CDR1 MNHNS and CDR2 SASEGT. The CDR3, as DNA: TGTGCCAGCAGTGAATCCAGCGGGGGGCAAGAGACCCAGTACTTC. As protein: CASSESSGGQETQYF.

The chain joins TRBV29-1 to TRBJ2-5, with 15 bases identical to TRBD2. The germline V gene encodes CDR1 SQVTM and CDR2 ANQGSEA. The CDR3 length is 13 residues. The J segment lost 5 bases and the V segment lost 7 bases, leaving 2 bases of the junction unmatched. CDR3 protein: CSAGLAGGETQYF. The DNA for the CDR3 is TGCAGCGCGGGACTAGCGGGAGGTGAGACCCAGTACTTC.

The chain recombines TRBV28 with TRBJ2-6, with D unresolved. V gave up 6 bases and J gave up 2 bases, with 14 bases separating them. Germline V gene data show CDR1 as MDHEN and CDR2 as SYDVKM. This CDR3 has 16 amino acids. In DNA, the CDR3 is TGTGCCAGCAGCCTCGCCGGGTCTACTGGGGCCAACGTCCTGACTTTC. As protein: CASSLAGSTGANVLTF.

The CDR3 nucleotides are TGCAGTGCCAGGACAGCCTGGAACGAGCAGTACTTC. As protein: CSARTAWNEQYF. The V gene is TRBV20-1, the J gene TRBJ2-7, with D perhaps matching TRBD1 (6 bases). CDR1 DFQATT and CDR2 SNEGSKA come from the germline V gene (reference sequence). Trimming removed 6 bases at V and 5 bases at J, with 14 bases between. The length of the CDR3 is 12 residues.

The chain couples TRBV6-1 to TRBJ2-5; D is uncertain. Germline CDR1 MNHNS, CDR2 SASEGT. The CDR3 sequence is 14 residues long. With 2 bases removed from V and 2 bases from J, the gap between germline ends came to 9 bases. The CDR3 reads CASSESTVQETQYF. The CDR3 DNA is TGTGCCAGCAGTGAAAGTACAGTACAAGAGACCCAGTACTTC.